This T cell receptor beta chain was obtained from a study of cytomegalovirus exposure and HLA in healthy donors. In germline, CDR1 is LGHNT, CDR2 FRNRAP. The CDR3 spans 19 residues. V shed 4 bases, J shed 0 bases, and the junction held 14 bases outside the gene matches. To note about this clone: Its antigen is undetermined.

Whole-study findings and limits: Overall, approximately 150 TCR beta chains were annotated as cytomegalovirus-associated. Accurate prediction of HLA-A and HLA-B alleles (for most subjects) was reportedly achieved from TCR beta sequences. More clonal expansion characterized HLA-associated TCR beta chains than equally common others in a later analysis.

The study ran its PCR with 60 Vbeta and 13 Jbeta primers. The repertoire was sequenced with immunoSEQ multiplex PCR; TCRdb's copy has only in-frame clones and lacks some. In total, the table holds 100,000 or so clones. V is TRBV12-5 and J is TRBJ2-1, with TRBD2 matching 8 bases. This receptor was identified in a woman in her 30s in good health and CMV-seronegative. Material for sequencing was PBMCs. The CDR3 DNA sequence: TGTGCTAGTGGTTGGGGGCCCAGCGGGAGAGGGGCCTCCTACAATGAGCAGTTCTTC. It encodes CASGWGPSGRGASYNEQFF.